This entry concerns a single T cell receptor (beta chain). The antigen this receptor binds is unknown. No much larger clonotype is one base removed from it; base qualities were not supplied. These data come from a study of low-dose radiotherapy and immunotherapy resistance in tumors (dated by TCRdb to the early 2020s). Regarding the research as a whole: In Cohort 1, 0.5 Gy per fraction was delivered every 2 weeks, and a total PTV dose of 6.5 Gy was prescribed. To make first-strand cDNA, Superscript III was used along with a set of TRAV- and TRBV-specific primers so that both the TCRalpha and TCRbeta chains were covered. Aspirin 300 mg was taken orally once daily by patients for four cycles, starting on cycle 1 day 1. Eight patients were included in the translational analysis, namely three from the first dose cohort plus the first five from the second dose cohort. Intravenous cyclophosphamide at 200 mg/m2 was administered every two weeks, one day ahead of each radiation and immunotherapy administration. No randomization into treatment groups was done for the people taking part in the trial. Nivolumab and ipilimumab were both given intravenously, with nivolumab at a 240 mg flat dose every two weeks and ipilimumab at 1 mg/kg every six weeks. For Cohort 2, the dose was 1 Gy per fraction given every two weeks, adding up to 13 Gy in total across 26 weeks.

As encoded in the germline V gene (reference sequence), CDR1 is DFQATT while CDR2 is SNEGSKA. The CDR3, from cysteine to phenylalanine, totals 14 residues. Just the 42-base CDR3 DNA is kept, in frame starting at base 1. V is pared back by 4 bases and J by 2 bases, with 13 bases lying between the germline termini. The sequencing machine was an Illumina HiSeq 2500. TCRs were amplified for about 22 PCR cycles with Phusion, using a constant-region primer paired with the adapter attached to the V primers. The MessageAmp II aRNA Amplification Kit was used to amplify the isolated mRNA, with in vitro transcription run for more than 15 hours at 37 degrees C. The Dynabeads mRNA DIRECT Purification Kit was used to isolate the mRNA for TCR sequencing. Indexed Illumina adapters were added in a second Phusion PCR of roughly 26 cycles, after which AMPure XP beads were used to purify the products. From the authors' description of their analysis: Custom Perl scripts pooled TCR sequences encoding the same protein, removed out-of-frame sequences and computed each clonotype's abundance. TCR sequences supported by only a single read were excluded from analysis. Shannon entropy, Gini index, clonality, richness, and the frequency of TCRs shared between repertoires were included as repertoire metrics. TCRdb reprocessing: public reads trimmed at Q25 with fastp, clones called with MiXCR, in-frame beta chains kept. Rows with one shared CDR3 protein collapse into an entry with the most common genes and DNA. These V and J calls derive from TCRdb rather than the authors' analysis. This sample gives approximately 52,000 distinct CDR3 sequences in total; around 35% of them show up just once. The top ten constitute less than 9.5% of the sample.

The sample's time point label, decoded: after trial treatment. What the treatment or condition label conveys for this sample: LDRT plus nivolumab, ipilimumab, low-dose cyclophosphamide and aspirin (RACIN trial). The donors took part in RACIN, a single-arm, phase I, dose-escalation trial that combined nivolumab, ipilimumab, aspirin, low-dose cyclophosphamide and low-dose radiotherapy. Patients were eligible if they had advanced solid tumors that were TIL-negative. The sequence came from a male donor with rectosigmoid adenocarcinoma. The sequenced sample was PBMCs, obtained after low-dose radiotherapy plus immunotherapy. The chain links TRBV20-1 with TRBJ2-3; the D gene could be either TRBD1 or TRBD2, each agreeing at 6 bases. This receptor has the CDR3 CSAKTGAATDTQYF. The DNA reads as follows: TGCAGTGCTAAAACGGGGGCTGCCACAGATACGCAGTATTTT.